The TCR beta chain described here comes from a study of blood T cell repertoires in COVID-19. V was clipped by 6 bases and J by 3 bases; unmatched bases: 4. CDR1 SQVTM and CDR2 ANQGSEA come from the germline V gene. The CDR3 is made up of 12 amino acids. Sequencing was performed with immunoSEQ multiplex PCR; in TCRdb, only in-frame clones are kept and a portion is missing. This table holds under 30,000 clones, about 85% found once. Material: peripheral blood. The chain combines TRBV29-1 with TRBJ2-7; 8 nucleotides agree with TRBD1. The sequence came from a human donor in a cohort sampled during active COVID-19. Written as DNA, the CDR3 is TGCAGCGTCAGGACAGGGAACTACGAGCAGTACTTC. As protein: CSVRTGNYEQYF.